The rows below give T cell receptor beta chains drawn from one sample of a study of cytomegalovirus exposure and HLA in healthy donors. Some clones are missing from TCRdb's copy, which holds only in-frame ones; the method was immunoSEQ multiplex PCR. Of about 170,000 clones in the sample, approximately 81% were seen once. Input material: PBMCs. These receptor sequences come from a woman younger than 35 in good health and CMV-seronegative. Both conserved end residues are part of each CDR3. The D gene is left open where the match is weak. Expanded clones get a size class; other rows say once, few or many, or leave the size out.

v_gene	j_gene	abundance	d_gene	len	CDR3nt	CDR3aa
TRBV7-9	TRBJ1-2	NA	NA	15	TGTGCCAGCAGCTTAGGGGCCGGGGCTAACTATGGCTACACCTTC	CASSLGAGANYGYTF
TRBV27	TRBJ2-7	NA	NA	14	TGTGCCAGCAGTTTATCGAGCCAGGGCTACGAGCAGTACTTC	CASSLSSQGYEQYF
TRBV7-2	TRBJ1-5	once	TRBD1	17	TGTGCCAGCAGCTTATACGGGGGGACAGGACCTAATCAGCCCCAGCATTTT	CASSLYGGTGPNQPQHF
TRBV27	TRBJ1-4	once	NA	11	TGTGCCAGCGGCTCCGGGGGGGAACTGTTTTTT	CASGSGGELFF
TRBV28	TRBJ2-1	NA	TRBD2	14	TGTGCCAGCAGGCGGGAGTTGAGGTACAATGAGCAGTTCTTC	CASRRELRYNEQFF
TRBV2	TRBJ2-7	NA	NA	14	TGTGCCAGCAGTGAGCAGGGCACTACTGGGGAGCAGTACTTC	CASSEQGTTGEQYF
TRBV6-1	TRBJ2-7	NA	TRBD2	15	TGTGCCAGCAGTGAAGAACTAGCGGGCTCCTACGAGCAGTACTTC	CASSEELAGSYEQYF
TRBV25-1	TRBJ2-6	NA	TRBD2	18	TGTGCCAGCAGTGAAATGGGCTCCGGGACTACTGGGGCCAACGTCCTGACTTTC	CASSEMGSGTTGANVLTF
TRBV6-1	TRBJ1-3	NA	NA	14	TGTGCCAGCGATAGTGGTGGTACTGGAAACACCATATATTTT	CASDSGGTGNTIYF
TRBV10-3	TRBJ1-5	NA	NA	17	TGTGCCATCAGTGAGTCGGGGGGGTGGGGGGCGAGTCAGCCCCAGCATTTT	CAISESGGWGASQPQHF
TRBV5-5	TRBJ2-2	NA	TRBD1	15	TGTGCCAGCAGCTTGGAAGGGGGCTACACCGGGGAGCTGTTTTTT	CASSLEGGYTGELFF
TRBV7-8	TRBJ1-3	NA	NA	16	TGTGCCAGCAGCTTGCAATTCCGCAGCTCTGGAAACACCATATATTTT	CASSLQFRSSGNTIYF
TRBV29-1	TRBJ2-7	NA	TRBD1	15	TGCAGCGTTGAAGGGTCGGGACAGGGAAAATCAGCGCAGTACTTC	CSVEGSGQGKSAQYF
TRBV15	TRBJ2-7	NA	TRBD2	15	TGTGCCACCAGCAGAGATACCAGCGGGAGATACGAGCAGTACTTC	CATSRDTSGRYEQYF
TRBV11-3	TRBJ2-5	few	NA	17	TGTGCCAGCAGCTCTACCTTGGGGCGGGGCGTCCAAGAGACCCAGTACTTC	CASSSTLGRGVQETQYF
TRBV7-3	TRBJ2-7	NA	NA	15	TGTGCCAGCAGCTTAGAGGGGGGGGGAGGGTACGAGCAGTACTTC	CASSLEGGGGYEQYF
TRBV11-1	TRBJ2-7	NA	TRBD2	14	TGTGCCACCCGCAAAGCGGGAGGGCCATACGAGCAGTACTTC	CATRKAGGPYEQYF
TRBV5-5	TRBJ2-1	NA	NA	16	TGTGCCAGCAGACCTGAGGCGGGCCTGTCTTACAATGAGCAGTTCTTC	CASRPEAGLSYNEQFF
TRBV4-1	TRBJ1-4	NA	NA	13	TGCGCCAGCAGCCAGGCAGGGGCTGAAAAACTGTTTTTT	CASSQAGAEKLFF
TRBV19	TRBJ2-6	NA	NA	17	TGTGCCAGTAGTACCCCGTCGATACTTTCCTGGGCCAACGTCCTGACTTTC	CASSTPSILSWANVLTF
TRBV25-1	TRBJ2-7	NA	TRBD1	13	TGTGCCGGGATGGGGACAGTCCTCTACGAGCAGTACTTC	CAGMGTVLYEQYF
TRBV15	TRBJ1-2	NA	TRBD1	14	TGTGCCACCAGCAGGGGGACAGGACGCTATGGCTACACCTTC	CATSRGTGRYGYTF
TRBV9	TRBJ2-1	NA	NA	15	TGTGCCAGCAGCGTAGCTACGGGGTTCTACAATGAGCAGTTCTTC	CASSVATGFYNEQFF
TRBV5-5	TRBJ2-7	NA	NA	16	TGTGCCAGCAGCTTGCCCGCCGACAGCCTCTCCTACGAGCAGTACTTC	CASSLPADSLSYEQYF
TRBV9	TRBJ2-7	NA	NA	14	TGTGCCAGCAGCGTCCGAGCGGGCGGCTACGAGCAGTACTTC	CASSVRAGGYEQYF
TRBV27	TRBJ2-7	NA	TRBD2	15	TGTGCCAGCAGTTTGACTAGCGGGTATATCTACGAGCAGTACTTC	CASSLTSGYIYEQYF
TRBV7-3	TRBJ1-2	NA	NA	13	TGTGCCAGCAGCTTATCGCCAGGGTATGGCTACACCTTC	CASSLSPGYGYTF
TRBV4-1	TRBJ2-1	NA	NA	18	TGCGCCAGCAGCCAAGAGGCAGGGGCGCCGAGCTCCTACAATGAGCAGTTCTTC	CASSQEAGAPSSYNEQFF